This T cell receptor beta chain was sequenced for a study of beta chain features in type 1 diabetes. Study-wide results and caveats: The study found moderately but significantly shorter TCRB CDR3s in all four CD4+ subsets of Type 1 diabetes patients. PCR may have favored shorter templates equally in patients and controls. Any HLA effect on TCRB rearrangement was left unresolved by small sub-analyses. Among patients, naive, central memory and Treg TCRB repertoires appeared more similar than among healthy donors. A pattern of fewer insertions and more deletions at VDJ junctions was seen in type 1 diabetes patients.

Details on this clone: What it recognizes is unknown.

The whole isolated RNA underwent reverse transcription, so sequencing captured expressed TCRB transcripts. Here immunoSEQ multiplex PCR was the method, and the copy in TCRdb shows in-frame clones only, minus some. The data show 600,000 or so clones, over 13% seen once. The germline V and J ends were trimmed by 0 bases and 0 bases, with 13 bases remaining between them. Per the germline V gene, CDR1 is SGHRS and CDR2 is YFSETQ. The CDR3 sequence is 16 residues long. Sequenced: naive CD4+ T cells from blood. This sequence was found in a young man with type 1 diabetes. V gene TRBV5-1 combines with J gene TRBJ2-7, with D perhaps matching TRBD2 (6 bases). The CDR3 here is CASSLDPGGNSYEQYF. DNA of the CDR3: TGCGCCAGCAGCTTGGATCCTGGCGGGAACTCCTACGAGCAGTACTTC.